Below, 7 T cell receptor beta chains from the same sample are listed, as sequenced in a study of cytomegalovirus exposure and HLA in healthy donors. Researchers ran the PCR with 60 Vbeta and 13 Jbeta primers. Assay used: immunoSEQ multiplex PCR; TCRdb lists only in-frame clones, some missing. The top ten clones hold 2.5% to 4% of a sample with 130,000 or so clones, around 80% of them seen once. Input material: PBMCs. These receptors all stem from a middle-aged man in good health and CMV-seronegative.

This clone was seen a handful of times. CDR3 nucleotides: TGTGCCATCAGTGGGACGGGAGTTCAGAGCTCCTACAATGAGCAGTTCTTC. Protein sequence: CAISGTGVQSSYNEQFF. The V and J genes are TRBV10-3 and TRBJ2-1; tentative D call: TRBD2 (6 bases). CDR1 ENHRY and CDR2 SYGVKD come from the germline V gene. CDR3 length equals 17 residues. Trimming left V 4 bases short and J 0 bases short, with 16 bases between.

This chain connects TRBV6-1 to TRBJ2-7; 8 bases align to TRBD1. Germline V gene data show CDR1 as MNHNS and CDR2 as SASEGT. V gave up 7 bases and J gave up 3 bases; unmatched junction bases: 5. The CDR3 totals 13 residues. CDR3 nucleotides: TGTGCCAGCACGGGACAGGCGGACTACGAGCAGTACTTC. It codes for CASTGQADYEQYF.

This clone was detected a few times. The V call is TRBV9, the J call TRBJ2-3, with 10 bases matching TRBD1. This CDR3 is built from 15 residues. V was clipped by 4 bases and J by 2 bases; unmatched bases: 4. Germline CDR1 reads SGDLS; CDR2 reads YYNGEE. The CDR3 spells CASSRDRGYTDTQYF. The CDR3 DNA sequence: TGTGCCAGCAGCCGGGACAGGGGATACACAGATACGCAGTATTTT.

The chain recombines TRBV27 with TRBJ1-4, with a possible D match to TRBD1 (6 bases). V was cut by 6 bases and J by 5 bases, with 16 bases left in between. The CDR3 runs to 15 residues. Per germline, CDR1 MNHEY and CDR2 SMNVEV (reference sequence). CDR3 coding DNA: TGTGCCAGCAGGCCTGGGGGACACGAGAATGAAAAACTGTTTTTT. Translation: CASRPGGHENEKLFF.

This sequence joins TRBV2 and TRBJ2-7; 8 nucleotides align to TRBD2. In germline, CDR1 is SNHLY, CDR2 FYNNEI. The CDR3 runs 18 residues. After removal of 6 bases from V and 9 bases from J, the junction contained 25 bases not matched to a gene. CDR3 DNA sequence: TGTGCCAGCAGCTCACCGGGAGGGGCCGGTGGGCAACTGTGTGGGCAGTACTTC. As protein: CASSSPGGAGGQLCGQYF.

J is TRBJ1-2 and V is TRBV6-5; D possibly corresponds to TRBD1 (5 bases). CDR1 and CDR2 from the germline V gene are MNHEY and SVGAGI. V lost 0 bases, J lost 8 bases, and 10 bases lay in between. This CDR3 comprises 13 residues. CDR3 DNA sequence: TGTGCCAGCAGTTACTCGATGCCAGGGGGCTACACCTTC. It translates to CASSYSMPGGYTF.

V and J are TRBV7-3 and TRBJ1-6; D remains unclear. This CDR3 is 15 amino acids long. V was clipped by 5 bases and J by 2 bases, with 10 bases between them. CDR1 is SGHTA and CDR2 is FQGTGA in the germline V gene. The CDR3, as DNA: TGTGCCAGCAGCACGACCGGGACCTATAATTCACCCCTCCACTTT. It codes for CASSTTGTYNSPLHF.